This T cell receptor beta chain was identified during a study of cytomegalovirus exposure and HLA in healthy donors. The study, taken as a whole, reports: In an earlier analysis, in some 600 donors, most V segments appeared productive either ~90% or ~30% of the time.

The V gene lost 1 base and the J gene lost 11 bases, with 11 bases spanning the gap. Looked up from germline, CDR1 is SGHAT and CDR2 is FQNNGV. The CDR3 extends over 12 amino acids. On this clone itself: Its antigen is not identified.

PCR employed 60 Vbeta and 13 Jbeta primers. Libraries were prepared by immunoSEQ multiplex PCR; TCRdb keeps only in-frame clonotypes and omits some of them. The sample has about 110,000 clones, roughly 80% seen once. The receptor's source is a man aged 50-59 years in good health and CMV-seronegative. The chain links TRBV11-2 to TRBJ1-1; no clear D gene. The sample comprised PBMCs. The CDR3 loop is CASSLAGNVAFF. Written as DNA, the CDR3 is TGTGCCAGCAGCTTAGCGGGAAACGTGGCTTTCTTT.